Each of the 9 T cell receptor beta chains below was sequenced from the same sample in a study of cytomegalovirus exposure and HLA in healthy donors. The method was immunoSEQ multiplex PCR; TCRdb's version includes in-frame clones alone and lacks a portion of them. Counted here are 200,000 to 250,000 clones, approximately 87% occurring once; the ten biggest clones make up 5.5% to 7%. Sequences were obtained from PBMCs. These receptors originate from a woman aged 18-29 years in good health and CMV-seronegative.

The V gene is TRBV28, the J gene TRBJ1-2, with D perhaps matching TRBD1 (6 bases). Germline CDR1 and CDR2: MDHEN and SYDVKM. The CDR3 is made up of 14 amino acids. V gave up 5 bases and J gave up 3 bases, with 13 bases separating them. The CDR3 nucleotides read TGTGCCAGCAGTCGCGACAGGATATACTATGGCTACACCTTC. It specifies CASSRDRIYYGYTF.

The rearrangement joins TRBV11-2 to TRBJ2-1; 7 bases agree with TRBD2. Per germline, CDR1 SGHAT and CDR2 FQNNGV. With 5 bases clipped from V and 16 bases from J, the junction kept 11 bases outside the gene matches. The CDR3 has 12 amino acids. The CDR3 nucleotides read TGTGCCAGCAGCCCCCGGGGGGACCTTTTCTTCTTC. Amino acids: CASSPRGDLFFF.

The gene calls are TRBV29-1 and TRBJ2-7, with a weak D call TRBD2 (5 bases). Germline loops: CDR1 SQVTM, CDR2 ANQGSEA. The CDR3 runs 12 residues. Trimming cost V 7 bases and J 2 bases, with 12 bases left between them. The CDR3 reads CSARTQTYEQYF. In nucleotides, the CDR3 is TGCAGCGCCCGGACTCAAACCTACGAGCAGTACTTC.

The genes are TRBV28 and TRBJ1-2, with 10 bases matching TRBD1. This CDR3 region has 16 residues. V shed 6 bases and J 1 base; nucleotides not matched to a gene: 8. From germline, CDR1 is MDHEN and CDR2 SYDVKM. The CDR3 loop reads CASRLLGTGDNYGYTF. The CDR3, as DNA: TGTGCCAGCAGACTTTTAGGGACAGGGGATAACTATGGCTACACCTTC.

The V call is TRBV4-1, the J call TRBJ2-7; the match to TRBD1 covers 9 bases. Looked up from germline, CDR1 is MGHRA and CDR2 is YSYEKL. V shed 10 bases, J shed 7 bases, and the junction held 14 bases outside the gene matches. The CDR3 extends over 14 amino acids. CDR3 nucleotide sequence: TGCGCCACCAGGGGGGGACAGGGAGACCGGGAGCAGTACTTC. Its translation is CATRGGQGDREQYF.

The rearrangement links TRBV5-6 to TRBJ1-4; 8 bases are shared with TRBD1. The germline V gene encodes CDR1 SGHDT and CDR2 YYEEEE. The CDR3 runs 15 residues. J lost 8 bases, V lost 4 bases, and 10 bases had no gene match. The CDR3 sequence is CASSAGQGGLEKLFF. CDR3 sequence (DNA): TGTGCCAGCAGCGCAGGACAGGGCGGTTTGGAAAAACTGTTTTTT.

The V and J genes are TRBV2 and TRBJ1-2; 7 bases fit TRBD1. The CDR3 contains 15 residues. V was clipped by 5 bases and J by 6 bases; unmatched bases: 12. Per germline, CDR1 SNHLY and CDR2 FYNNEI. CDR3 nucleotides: TGTGCCAGCAGTCCAACCGTACAGGGGTTGCATGGCTACACCTTC. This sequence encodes CASSPTVQGLHGYTF.

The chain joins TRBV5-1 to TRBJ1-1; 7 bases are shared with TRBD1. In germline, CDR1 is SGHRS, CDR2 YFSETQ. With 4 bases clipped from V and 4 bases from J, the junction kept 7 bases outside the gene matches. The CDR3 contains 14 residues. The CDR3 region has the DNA TGCGCCAGCAGCGCAAGACAGGGCCCCACTGAAGCTTTCTTT. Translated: CASSARQGPTEAFF. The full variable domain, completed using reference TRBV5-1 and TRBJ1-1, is KAGVTQTPRYLIKTRGQQVTLSCSPISGHRSVSWYQQTPGQGLQFLFEYFSETQRNKGNFPGRFSGRQFSNSRSEMNVSTLELGDSALYLCASSARQGPTEAFFGQGTRLTVV.

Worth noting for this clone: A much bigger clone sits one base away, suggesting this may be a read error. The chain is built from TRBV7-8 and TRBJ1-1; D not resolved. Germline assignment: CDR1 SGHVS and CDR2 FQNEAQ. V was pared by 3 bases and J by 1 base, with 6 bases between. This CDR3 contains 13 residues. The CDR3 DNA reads TGTGCCAGCAGCTTGCAGGAGAACACTGAAGCTTTCTTT. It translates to CASSLQENTEAFF.